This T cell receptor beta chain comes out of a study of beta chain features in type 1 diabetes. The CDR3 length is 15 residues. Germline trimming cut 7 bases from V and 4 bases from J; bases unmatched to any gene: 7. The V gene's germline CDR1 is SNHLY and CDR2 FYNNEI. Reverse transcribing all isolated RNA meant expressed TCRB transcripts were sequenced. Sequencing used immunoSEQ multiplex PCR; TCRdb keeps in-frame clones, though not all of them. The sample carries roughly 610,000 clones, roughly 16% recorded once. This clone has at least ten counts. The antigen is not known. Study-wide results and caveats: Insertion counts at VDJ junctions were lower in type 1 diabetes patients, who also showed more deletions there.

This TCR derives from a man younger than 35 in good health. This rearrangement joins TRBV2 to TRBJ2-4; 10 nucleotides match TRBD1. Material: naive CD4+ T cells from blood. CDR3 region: CASKERDRGKNIQYF. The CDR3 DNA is TGTGCCAGCAAAGAGAGGGACAGGGGTAAAAACATTCAGTACTTC.